The rows below give T cell receptor beta chains drawn from one sample of a study of CD8+CD57+ T cells in acquired aplastic anemia. TCRdb re-analysed the reads in MiXCR, keeping a single row per CDR3 protein. The data show about 200,000 distinct CDR3 sequences, about 60% seen once. Sequenced input: sorted CD4+, CD8+, or CD8+CD57+ T cells (not recorded which) from PBMCs. These TCRs come from a human donor with aplastic anemia. Each CDR3 is given with its conserved first and last residue. The D gene is left open where the match is weak. Clone size is shown for a subset of rows, as once, few, many or a class of expanded clone.

>NA|TRBJ2-5|TRBV9|TRBD1
CASSGNRGVGETQYF
TGTGCCAGCAGCGGGAACAGGGGGGTGGGAGAGACCCAGTACTTC
>NA|TRBJ1-5|TRBV4-1|NA
CASSQGTVSNQPQHF
TGCGCCAGCAGCCAAGGGACAGTTAGCAATCAGCCCCAGCATTTT
>many|TRBJ1-1|TRBV7-9|NA
CASSLPGNTEAFF
TGTGCCAGCAGCTTACCCGGGAACACTGAAGCTTTCTTT
>many|TRBJ2-1|TRBV12-3/TRBV12-4|NA
CASSPHWDEQFF
TGTGCCAGCAGTCCTCATTGGGATGAGCAGTTCTTC
>NA|TRBJ1-5|TRBV29-1|NA
CSVGGLSNQPQHF
TGCAGCGTTGGGGGCTTGAGCAATCAGCCCCAGCATTTT
>NA|TRBJ2-1|TRBV10-3|TRBD2
CASSQLAGGNEQFF
TGTGCCAGCAGTCAACTAGCGGGGGGGAATGAGCAGTTCTTC
>few|TRBJ2-6|TRBV5-1|NA
CASSSKGDTTAGANVLTF
TGCGCCAGCAGCTCTAAAGGGGACACAACGGCCGGGGCCAACGTCCTGACTTTC
>NA|TRBJ1-1|TRBV5-1|NA
CASSFGAGIYTEAFF
TGCGCCAGCAGCTTTGGAGCGGGAATCTACACTGAAGCTTTCTTT
>NA|TRBJ2-7|TRBV20-1|TRBD1
CSARGTGDYEQYF
TGCAGTGCTAGGGGGACAGGGGACTACGAGCAGTACTTC
>NA|TRBJ1-2|TRBV20-1|NA
CSAAPAGGGCTF
TGCAGTGCCGCTCCGGCGGGGGGCGGCTGCACCTTC
>NA|TRBJ1-1|TRBV29-1|NA
CSVVGAATEAFF
TGCAGCGTTGTCGGGGCGGCCACTGAAGCTTTCTTT
>NA|TRBJ2-2|TRBV19|NA
CASSISHLGELFF
TGTGCCAGTAGTATTTCGCATTTAGGGGAGCTGTTTTTT
>once|TRBJ2-2|TRBV5-1|NA
CASTLLPVPGELFF
TGCGCCAGCACCCTTCTACCTGTACCCGGGGAGCTGTTTTTT
>NA|TRBJ1-1|TRBV11-3|NA
CASSLAGDSNTEAFF
TGTGCCAGCAGCTTAGCGGGCGATTCGAACACTGAAGCTTTCTTT
>NA|TRBJ1-3|TRBV4-2|NA
CASSQEVSLTRFSGNTIYF
TGTGCCAGCAGCCAAGAGGTCAGCCTTACCCGTTTCTCTGGAAACACCATATATTTT
>NA|TRBJ2-1|TRBV11-1|NA
CASSLLRLGSNHEQFF
TGTGCCAGCAGCTTACTCCGACTAGGAAGCAACCATGAGCAGTTCTTC
>NA|TRBJ2-2|TRBV10-2|NA
CASSGTGRNTGELFF
TGCGCCAGCAGTGGGACCGGACGGAACACCGGGGAGCTGTTCTTT
>few|TRBJ2-7|TRBV7-9|NA
CASSVAGPNYEQYF
TGTGCCAGCAGCGTTGCGGGACCCAACTACGAGCAGTACTTC
>NA|TRBJ2-3|TRBV9|TRBD2
CASSWSGSLTDTQYF
TGTGCCAGCAGTTGGAGCGGGAGTTTGACAGATACGCAGTATTTT
>NA|TRBJ2-7|TRBV24-1|NA
CATEPRGGQIVYEQYF
TGTGCCACCGAACCCAGGGGCGGCCAAATCGTCTACGAGCAGTACTTC
>few|TRBJ2-3|TRBV10-3|NA
CAISDPAGVWGDTQYF
TGTGCCATCAGTGACCCGGCCGGGGTATGGGGAGATACGCAGTATTTT
>many|TRBJ2-3|TRBV9|NA
CASSVYGGPSTDTQYF
TGTGCCAGCAGCGTATACGGGGGCCCTAGCACAGATACGCAGTATTTT